This paragraph covers one T cell receptor (beta chain) sequence. Which antigen it targets is not known. Base quality data are lacking; no much larger clone is found one base away. The data originate from a study of shared clonotypes between healthy human individuals (dated by TCRdb to the early 2020s). Some background on the complete study: The cohort comprised two women and a few men aged 18 to 49 years. For each donor, CD4 naive and CD4 memory were each run on three plates, CD8 naive on two plates, and CD8 memory on one plate. To estimate repertoire size and how much clonotype sharing occurs between individuals, the study deeply sequenced the blood TCR repertoires of roughly 5 healthy adults. Different laboratories and diverse techniques were used to prepare libraries and sequence TCR repertoires, to increase sequencing depth and limit assay-specific biases. Each donor's leukapheresis produced roughly between roughly 0.9 and 8.9 billion PBMCs. The research as a whole found: Sharing across a handful of donors was observed for approximately 5% of naive CD4, over 3% of naive CD8, 2% to 2.5% of memory CD4, and roughly 0.4% of memory CD8 clonotypes. Naive subsets generally had larger estimated clonotype richness than memory subsets did. Sampling was limited to blood, and TCR repertoires in tissue likely differ from TCR repertoires in blood. Incomplete sequencing was indicated by rarefaction of sorted-subset datasets, despite the large sequencing depth. Compared with non-shared clonotypes, clonotypes shared by all four sorted-subset donors had higher generation probabilities. Pairwise subsampling indicated that sequencing depth was expected to affect the degree of clonotype sharing among donors. Because the study included a small number of donors, the genetic and exposure-history diversity represented was limited.

The donors were healthy, HIV-negative adults who had no recently reported acute infections or vaccinations. Only Caucasian adults living in Nashville, Tennessee, USA were represented among the donors. CD4+ T cells were enriched by magnetic negative selection, after which naive cells were positively selected on CD45RA and the negative fraction was taken as the memory subset. Blood was collected by leukapheresis, and PBMCs were isolated by Ficoll-Histopaque density gradient centrifugation and then cryopreserved in liquid nitrogen vapor phase. Analytical flow cytometry was used to check the purity and quantity of each magnetically sorted T cell population. Each sorted fraction had its genomic DNA isolated and then quantified by UV absorbance on a Nanodrop 2000c. V trim: 10 bases; J trim: 0 bases; unmatched bases: 10. Measured from the cysteine to the phenylalanine, the CDR3 is 17 residues long. The CDR3 DNA has 51 bases and is translated from base 1. CDR1 ENHRY and CDR2 SYGVKD are derived from the germline V gene.

TCR CDR3 regions were amplified from genomic DNA by multiplex PCR using the deep immunoSEQ assay. For each cell subset, the extracted genomic DNA was distributed evenly across all wells of several immunoSEQ 96-well plates, and each plate served as one replicate. For sorted subsets, each replicate PCR was loaded with roughly 200 ng genomic DNA, equivalent to 32,000 or so T cell genomes. The purified libraries were quantified using a Qubit 3.0 fluorometer, sized with a Bioanalyzer 2100, and then quantified again using the KAPA Library Quantification kit. A separate single-read 150-cycle Illumina NextSeq 550 flow cell was used to sequence each immunoSEQ 96-well plate. Under the source paper's analysis protocol: Because only junctional sequences without quality scores were contained in the immunoSEQ output, filtering matching that applied to full-length reads could not be performed. To assign V/J genes and CDR3, sequences were annotated against IMGT germline references using PyIR, a Python wrapper for IgBLAST v1.9. Reads with weak V/J assignments (E-value above 1e-6), missing CDR3, stop codons, out-of-frame junctions, or ambiguous translated residues were removed. V3J clonotypes were defined as sequences sharing an identical inferred V gene, J gene, and CDR3 amino acid sequence. Percentage overlap between repertoires was calculated by dividing the number of shared unique clonotypes by the size of the smaller repertoire. Repertoire richness was assessed with RTK rarefaction, the Chao1 estimator, and Recon v2.1 estimates of unobserved clonotypes. Generation probabilities were computed with OLGA for all TCRbeta clonotypes obtained by the gDNA method from several donors. This is the immuneACCESS table as TCRdb keeps it, with only in-frame sequences that have V and J called. A part of the clones is gone; compared with another copy, unresolved V genes explain less than half, and the rest is unexplained. V and J calls and clone size follow that table, whereas D and trimming were derived from the DNA. The sample table shows about 1.1 million clones, and approximately 80% are seen once. The leading ten clones occupy roughly 0.55% of the sample.

The sample taken for sequencing was memory CD4+ T cells from PBMCs. The cell subset or site label corresponds to: CD45RA-negative fraction. The V and J segments used are TRBV10-3 and TRBJ2-6; 9 bases in the middle match TRBD1. The source of this sequence is a man aged 18 to 29 in good health. Some clones in this sample may be carry-over from other donors' samples. CDR3 reads: CATGAGQGVSGANVLTF. The nucleotides are TGTGCCACAGGGGCGGGACAGGGTGTCTCTGGGGCCAACGTCCTGACTTTC.